Detailed here is one T cell receptor beta chain. A much larger clone differs by one base, so this may be a read error. These data originate in a study of molecular identifiers for immune sequencing clone quantification. Study background: Naive CD8 RNA (about 20,000 or 100,000 cells) was divided into five aliquots, with four sequenced.

One entry per CDR3 protein results from TCRdb running MiXCR on the PCR reads. The sample holds hundreds of thousands of distinct CDR3 sequences, nearly 20% seen once. CDR3 size: 14 residues. Germline V gene sequence: CDR1 SEHNR, CDR2 FQNEAQ (reference sequence). J was trimmed by 7 bases and V by 6 bases; bases with no gene match: 11. With RNA at 10%, 30% or 50%, naive CD8 libraries came from around 20,000 to 1,000,000 sorted cells. The chain recombines TRBV7-9 with TRBJ1-1; 7 bases agree with TRBD1. This sequence was found in a human donor in good health. Some libraries in this study had Jurkat cell RNA spiked in. Sequencing used naive CD8+ T cells from blood, with Jurkat cell RNA spiked in. Subset defined: FACS-sorted CD8+CD4-CCR7+CD45RA+ naive T cells. CDR3 residues: CASSFATGLSEAFF. The CDR3 bases are TGTGCCAGCAGTTTCGCGACAGGGTTAAGTGAAGCTTTCTTT.